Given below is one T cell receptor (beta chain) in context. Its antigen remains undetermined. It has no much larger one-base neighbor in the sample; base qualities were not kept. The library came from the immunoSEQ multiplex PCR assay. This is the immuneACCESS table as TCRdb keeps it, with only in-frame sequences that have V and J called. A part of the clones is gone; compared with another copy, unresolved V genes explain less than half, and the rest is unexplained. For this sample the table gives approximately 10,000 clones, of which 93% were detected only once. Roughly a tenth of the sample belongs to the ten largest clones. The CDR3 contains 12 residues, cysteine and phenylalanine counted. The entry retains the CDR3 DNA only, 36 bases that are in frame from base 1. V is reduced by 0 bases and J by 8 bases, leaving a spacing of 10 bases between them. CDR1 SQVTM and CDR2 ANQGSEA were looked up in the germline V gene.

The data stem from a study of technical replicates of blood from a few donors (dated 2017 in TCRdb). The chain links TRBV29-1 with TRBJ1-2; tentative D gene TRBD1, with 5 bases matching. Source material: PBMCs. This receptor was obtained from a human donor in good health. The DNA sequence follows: TGCAGCGTTGAAGATAGGCGGGGCGGCTACACCTTC. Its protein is CSVEDRRGGYTF.